Sequencing of this TCR beta chain was carried out in a study of cytomegalovirus exposure and HLA in healthy donors. Study-wide background: T cells numbering about 180 million yielded around 120 million unique TCR beta sequences in an earlier analysis. Ancestry clustering placed more than 80% of under 450 genotyped donors in the Caucasian-associated cluster. Study findings and constraints: In an earlier analysis, in roughly 600 donors, most V segments appeared productive either ~87% or ~30% of the time. Most of the CMV-associated TCR beta chains (in a later analysis) appeared to be HLA-restricted.

About this clone: Its specificity is unknown.

This PCR relied on a set of 60 Vbeta primers and 13 Jbeta primers. Profiling relied on immunoSEQ multiplex PCR, and the TCRdb table lists in-frame clones only, not all of them. The repertoire holds more than 150,000 clones, about 90% seen once, with roughly 0.24% in the top ten. CDR1 and CDR2 (germline): SEHNR, FQNEAQ (reference sequence). This CDR3 is 18 amino acids long. Trimming at V came to 3 bases and at J to 4 bases, leaving 12 bases not matched to a gene. This TCR was sampled from a girl in the first two years of life in good health and CMV-seronegative. Sequenced: PBMCs. V and J are TRBV7-9 and TRBJ2-2, with 9 bases that match TRBD2. As DNA, the CDR3 is TGTGCCAGCAGCTTCGCCTCGGGGCGGCGGGAGGGCACCGGGGAGCTGTTTTTT. This gives the protein CASSFASGRREGTGELFF.